A selection of T cell receptor beta chains follows, all from one sample in a study of shared clonotypes between healthy human individuals. Some clones are missing from TCRdb's copy, which holds only in-frame ones; the method was immunoSEQ multiplex PCR. The repertoire consists of 2 million to 2.5 million clones, with less than 95% occurring once and the leading ten covering 0.37%. Material: naive CD4+ T cells from PBMCs. Source of these receptors: a man aged 18 to 30 in good health. Some clones in this sample may be carry-over from other donors' samples. CDR3s include the opening cysteine and the closing phenylalanine or tryptophan. The D gene is left open where the match is weak. Not all rows give a size; the values are once, few, many and, for expanded clones, a class.

J gene | clone size | D gene | V gene | CDR3 DNA | CDR3 protein
TRBJ2-7 | NA | TRBD1 | TRBV6-1 | TGTGCCAGCAGTCCAGGGGGCGTGGCCCTCGAGCAGTACTTC | CASSPGGVALEQYF
TRBJ2-5 | NA | TRBD1 | TRBV30 | TGTGCCTGGATCTCCCCTGTGGGACAGGGGGCGCGGGAGCAGTACTTC | CAWISPVGQGAREQYF
TRBJ2-7 | once | NA | TRBV7-3 | TGTGCCAGCAGCTTAGGGCAGGGAAACTACGAGCAGTACTTC | CASSLGQGNYEQYF
TRBJ2-7 | NA | NA | TRBV11-2 | TGTGCCAGCAGCTTAGAAGACAGACCATCCTACGAGCAGTACTTC | CASSLEDRPSYEQYF
TRBJ2-7 | NA | NA | TRBV28 | TGTGCCAGCAGCCTTCGGACAGTGGGGTCGGGAGAGCAGTACTTC | CASSLRTVGSGEQYF
TRBJ2-1 | NA | NA | TRBV5-4 | TGTGCCAGCAGAGATACGGACTATACCTCCTACAATGAGCAGTTCTTC | CASRDTDYTSYNEQFF
TRBJ2-5 | NA | NA | TRBV6-5 | TGTGCCAGCAGTCTAATAACAAGGGCCCAAGAGACCCAGTACTTC | CASSLITRAQETQYF
TRBJ2-7 | NA | TRBD1 | TRBV5-1 | TGCGCCAGCAGCCTGGGACAGGACTACGAGCAGTACTTC | CASSLGQDYEQYF
TRBJ1-2 | NA | NA | TRBV28 | TGTGCCAGCAGTTTGAGAGGACTCCCCGGCGGGACCTTC | CASSLRGLPGGTF
TRBJ2-2 | NA | NA | TRBV10-3 | TGTGCCATCAGTGAAGCAGGGACCGGGGAGCTGTTTTTT | CAISEAGTGELFF
TRBJ1-5 | NA | TRBD1 | TRBV27 | TGTGCCAGCAGTTACTCCGACAGGGACAATCAGCCCCAGCATTTT | CASSYSDRDNQPQHF
TRBJ1-1 | NA | NA | TRBV7-9 | TGTGCCAGCAGCTTAGAGTGGGGGTCGTGGGAGACTGAAGCTTTCTTT | CASSLEWGSWETEAFF
TRBJ2-7 | NA | TRBD2 | TRBV5-1 | TGCGCCAGCAGCTTGGACGCTAGCGGGAGCGACGAGCAGTACTTC | CASSLDASGSDEQYF
TRBJ2-5 | NA | NA | TRBV6-5 | TGTGCCAGCAGTTACGGGACACCTCAAGAGACCCAGTACTTC | CASSYGTPQETQYF
TRBJ2-1 | once | NA | TRBV11-2 | TGTGCCAGCAGCACCCTGGGACCCCCCATGGGCAGACGGTTCTTC | CASSTLGPPMGRRFF
TRBJ1-5 | NA | NA | TRBV16 | TGTGCCAGCAGCCAATCCTTCCCAGGGGATCAGCCCCAGCATTTT | CASSQSFPGDQPQHF
TRBJ1-2 | NA | NA | TRBV5-5 | TGTGCCAGCAGCCGGCAAGGGTCAGGCGGAGCTAACTATGGCTACACCTTC | CASSRQGSGGANYGYTF
TRBJ2-1 | NA | NA | TRBV18 | TGTGCCAGCTCCCCGGGACGCCGGGATGAGCAGTTCTTC | CASSPGRRDEQFF
TRBJ1-5 | few | NA | TRBV30 | TGTGCCTGGGCCCAGGGTCACAATCAGCCCCAGCATTTT | CAWAQGHNQPQHF
TRBJ1-2 | NA | NA | TRBV6-6 | TGTGCCAGCAGCGCACCTGACGGAGGAATGAGCTACACCTTC | CASSAPDGGMSYTF
TRBJ2-5 | NA | NA | TRBV28 | TGTGCCAGCAGCCGTTTATATCAAGAGACCCAGTACTTC | CASSRLYQETQYF
TRBJ1-5 | NA | NA | TRBV21-1 | TGTGCCAGCAGCAAAATCAGATCAAGGCAGGGACGTCAGCCCCAGCATTTT | CASSKIRSRQGRQPQHF
TRBJ2-1 | NA | NA | TRBV2 | TGTGCCAGCAGTGACCCGGCTCGGTTGAATGAGCAGTTCTTC | CASSDPARLNEQFF
TRBJ2-2 | NA | NA | TRBV5-1 | TGCGCCAGCAGCTTGGGTCGGGGCCCCGGGGAGCTGTTTTTT | CASSLGRGPGELFF
TRBJ1-2 | NA | NA | TRBV6-5 | TGTGCCAGCAGTTCGGCCCGCAGGGGATTATACGGCTACACCTTC | CASSSARRGLYGYTF
TRBJ2-6 | NA | NA | TRBV6-1 | TGTGCCAGCAGTGCGGGGGCTGGGGCCAACGTCCTGACTTTC | CASSAGAGANVLTF
TRBJ1-2 | once | NA | TRBV30 | TGTGCCTGGAGTGTATCTCGAGGAAGTGTCTATGGCTACACCTTC | CAWSVSRGSVYGYTF
TRBJ1-4 | once | NA | TRBV28 | TGTGCCAGCAGTCCCACCGGCAGGGTAGGAGAAAAACTGTTTTTT | CASSPTGRVGEKLFF